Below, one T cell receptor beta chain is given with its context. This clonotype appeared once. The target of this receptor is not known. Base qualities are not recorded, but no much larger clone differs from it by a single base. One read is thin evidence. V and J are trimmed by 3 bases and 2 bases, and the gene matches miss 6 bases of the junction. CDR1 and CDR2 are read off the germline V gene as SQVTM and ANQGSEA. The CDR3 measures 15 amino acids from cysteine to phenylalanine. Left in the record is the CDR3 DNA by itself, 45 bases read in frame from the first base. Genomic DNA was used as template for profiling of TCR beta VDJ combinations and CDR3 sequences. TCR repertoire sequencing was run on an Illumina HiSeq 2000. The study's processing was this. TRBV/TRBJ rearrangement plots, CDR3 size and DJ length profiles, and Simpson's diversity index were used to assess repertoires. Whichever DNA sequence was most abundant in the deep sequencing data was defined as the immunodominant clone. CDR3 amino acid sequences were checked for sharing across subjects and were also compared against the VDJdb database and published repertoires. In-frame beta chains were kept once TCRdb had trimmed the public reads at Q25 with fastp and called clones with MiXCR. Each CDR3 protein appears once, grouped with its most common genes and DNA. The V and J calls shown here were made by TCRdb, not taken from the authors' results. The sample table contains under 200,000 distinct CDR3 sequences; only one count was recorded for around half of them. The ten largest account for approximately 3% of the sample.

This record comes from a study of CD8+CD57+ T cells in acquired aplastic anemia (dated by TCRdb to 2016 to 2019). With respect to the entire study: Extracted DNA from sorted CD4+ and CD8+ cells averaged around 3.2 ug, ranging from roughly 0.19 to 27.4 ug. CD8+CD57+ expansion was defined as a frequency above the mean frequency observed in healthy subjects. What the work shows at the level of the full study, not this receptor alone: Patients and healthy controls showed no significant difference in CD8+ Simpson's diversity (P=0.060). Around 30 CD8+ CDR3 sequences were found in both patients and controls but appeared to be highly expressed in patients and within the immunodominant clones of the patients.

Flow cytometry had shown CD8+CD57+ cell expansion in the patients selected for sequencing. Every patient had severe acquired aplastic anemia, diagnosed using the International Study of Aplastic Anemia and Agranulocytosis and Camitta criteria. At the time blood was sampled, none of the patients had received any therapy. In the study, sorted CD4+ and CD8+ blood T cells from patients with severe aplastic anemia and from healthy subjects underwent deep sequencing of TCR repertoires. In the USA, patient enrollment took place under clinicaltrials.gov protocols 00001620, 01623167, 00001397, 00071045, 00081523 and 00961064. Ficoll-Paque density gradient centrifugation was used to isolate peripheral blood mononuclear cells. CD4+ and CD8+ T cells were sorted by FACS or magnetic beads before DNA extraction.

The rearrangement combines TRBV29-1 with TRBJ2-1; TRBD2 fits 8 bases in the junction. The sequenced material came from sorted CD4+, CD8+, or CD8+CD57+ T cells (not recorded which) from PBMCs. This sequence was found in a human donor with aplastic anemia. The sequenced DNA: TGCAGCGTTGACGGGGGGGTCCCTCCCTACAATGAGCAGTTCTTC. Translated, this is CSVDGGVPPYNEQFF.